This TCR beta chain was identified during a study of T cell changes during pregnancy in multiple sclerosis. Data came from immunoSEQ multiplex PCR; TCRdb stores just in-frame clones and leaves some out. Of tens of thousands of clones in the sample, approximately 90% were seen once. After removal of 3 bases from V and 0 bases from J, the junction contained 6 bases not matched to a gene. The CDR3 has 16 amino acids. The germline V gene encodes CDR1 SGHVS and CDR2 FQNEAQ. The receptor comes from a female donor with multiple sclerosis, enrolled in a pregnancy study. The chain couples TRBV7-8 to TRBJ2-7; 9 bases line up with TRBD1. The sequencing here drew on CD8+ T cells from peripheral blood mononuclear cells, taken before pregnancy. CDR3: CASSLSTGGFSYEQYF. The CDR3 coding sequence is TGTGCCAGCAGCTTGTCGACAGGGGGTTTCTCCTACGAGCAGTACTTC.